This TCR beta chain came from a study of T cell clonality in common variable immunodeficiency. General study findings and limits: Fewer TCRbeta clones were shared among CVID subjects than controls.

This clone showed up many times. Its antigen is still unknown. Read data end 3 residues before the CDR3 end; the end is taken from the germline J gene. This CDR3 has 14 residues. V shed 7 bases and J shed 3 bases, with 16 bases lying between them. CDR1 is SEHNR, CDR2 FQNEAQ, per germline (reference sequence). Donors gave roughly 5 to 8 ml heparinized peripheral whole blood. Clones were read by immunoSEQ multiplex PCR, and TCRdb kept only the in-frame ones, dropping some. Listed for the sample are about 44,000 clones, none seen a single time. The chain uses TRBV7-9 and TRBJ2-7, with TRBD1 as a possible D gene (5 bases). The origin of this receptor is a person aged 18-70 years in good health. Material for sequencing was peripheral blood mononuclear cells. Incomplete CDR3 DNA: TGTGCCAGCACCCCCCCGGTAGGGGTCTACGAG. It encodes CASTPPVGVYE. The full CDR3 sequence reads CASTPPVGVYEQYF.